There are a few counts of the clone carrying this TCR beta chain. TCRdb re-called the 5' RACE reads with MiXCR, one entry per CDR3 protein. The data hold about 78,000 distinct CDR3 sequences, with about 5% observed a single time. These data originate in a study of neurological immune-mediated disorders. The sample taken for sequencing was PBMCs. The receptor comes from a woman aged 30 to 39 with multiple sclerosis.

CDR3 bases: TGCGCCAGCAGCTTGCGGACAGGGGAAGGAGGGGAGCTGTTTTTT. Translation: CASSLRTGEGGELFF. This chain joins TRBV5-1 and TRBJ2-2; TRBD1 aligns across 9 bases. The trim removed 1 base at V and 8 bases at J, leaving 6 bases unmatched. The CDR3 runs 15 residues. Per germline, CDR1 SGHRS and CDR2 YFSETQ.